This T cell receptor (beta chain) was documented in a study of blood T cell repertoires in COVID-19. Whole-study context: Donors in the United States, Italy and Spain gave samples during acute or convalescent COVID-19. From T cells, B-cell-depleted T cells, or PBMCs came the material, which was cDNA or gDNA.

Between the trimmed V and J ends, which lost 7 bases and 1 base, there was a span of 7 bases. The germline V gene encodes CDR1 LNHDA and CDR2 SQIVND (reference sequence). This CDR3 has 12 amino acids. Authors' methods: Reference gene primer amplification gave nucleated cell count estimates. Generated by immunoSEQ multiplex PCR, the TCRdb table keeps only in-frame clones and is missing some. V and J calls and clone size are as listed in that table; D and trimming were resolved from the DNA. This sample has hundreds of thousands of clones; 75% to 90% occur once, and the top ten carry over 10%. Patients in Seattle were enrolled during active infection, then followed longitudinally.

The chain joins TRBV19 to TRBJ1-1; D gene uncertain. The sequence came from a woman in her 70s with COVID-19, enrolled during active disease. The sequenced material came from peripheral blood. CDR3 amino acids: CASMRENTEAFF. In DNA, the CDR3 is TGTGCCAGTATGAGAGAGAACACTGAAGCTTTCTTT.